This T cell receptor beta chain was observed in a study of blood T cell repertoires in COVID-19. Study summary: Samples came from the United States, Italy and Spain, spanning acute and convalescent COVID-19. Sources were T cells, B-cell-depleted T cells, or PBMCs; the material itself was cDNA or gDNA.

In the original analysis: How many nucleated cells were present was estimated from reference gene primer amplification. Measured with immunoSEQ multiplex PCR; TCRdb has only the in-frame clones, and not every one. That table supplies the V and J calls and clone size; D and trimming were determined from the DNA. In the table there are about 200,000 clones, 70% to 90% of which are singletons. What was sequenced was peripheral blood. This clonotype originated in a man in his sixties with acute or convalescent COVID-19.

In nucleotides, the CDR3 is TGTGCCAGCAGTTTACCAGGAAACACCATATATTTT. Protein sequence: CASSLPGNTIYF. V usage is TRBV28 and J usage is TRBJ1-3; D remains unclear. Germline CDR1 MDHEN, CDR2 SYDVKM. With 2 bases removed from V and 4 bases from J, the gap between germline ends came to 3 bases. The CDR3 extends over 12 amino acids.